These T cell receptor beta chains were read from a single sample in a study of blood T cell repertoires in COVID-19. Using immunoSEQ multiplex PCR, the repertoire was profiled, and TCRdb retains in-frame clones only, with some absent. This table has about 310,000 clones, 75% to 90% appearing once. Material for sequencing was peripheral blood. These receptors originate from a man younger than 30 with active or convalescent COVID-19. Both conserved end residues are part of each CDR3. A D gene is named only where the DNA matches it firmly. Where a row states a size, it is once, few, many or the class of an expanded clone; other rows omit it.

TRBJ2-3 | . | TRBV27 | . | CASSPRGAGLKSDTQYF | TGTGCCAGCAGTCCAAGGGGCGCGGGATTAAAGTCAGATACGCAGTATTTT
TRBJ1-6 | . | TRBV28 | . | CASSLYSSYNSPLHF | TGTGCCAGCAGTTTGTATAGCTCCTATAATTCACCCCTCCACTTT
TRBJ2-1 | . | TRBV29-1 | . | CSVEPSVHYNEQFF | TGCAGCGTTGAACCTAGCGTACACTACAATGAGCAGTTCTTC
TRBJ1-5 | . | TRBV5-8 | . | CASSEGWQPQHF | TGTGCCAGCAGTGAGGGCTGGCAGCCCCAGCATTTT
TRBJ2-1 | . | TRBV7-9 | TRBD2 | CASSLWRTSGRQNEQFF | TGTGCCAGCAGCTTATGGAGGACTAGCGGGAGGCAAAATGAGCAGTTCTTC
TRBJ1-5 | . | TRBV7-8 | . | CASSLYSGNQPQHF | TGTGCCAGCAGCTTATACTCAGGAAATCAGCCCCAGCATTTT
TRBJ2-2 | few | TRBV7-2 | . | CASSPDRNTGELFF | TGTGCCAGCAGCCCAGACAGAAACACCGGGGAGCTGTTTTTT
TRBJ1-6 | . | TRBV6-1 | TRBD1 | CASSDRDRLLDSPLHF | TGTGCCAGCAGTGACCGGGACAGGCTTCTCGATTCACCCCTCCACTTT
TRBJ2-5 | . | TRBV12-5 | . | CASGLNGKETQYF | TGTGCTAGTGGTTTGAACGGGAAAGAGACCCAGTACTTC
TRBJ1-5 | . | TRBV5-5 | TRBD1 | CASSLLGQSNQPQHF | TGTGCCAGCAGCTTGTTGGGACAGAGCAATCAGCCCCAGCATTTT
TRBJ2-3 | . | TRBV7-9 | TRBD2 | CASSTTSGAGDTQYF | TGTGCCAGCAGCACGACTAGCGGGGCGGGAGATACGCAGTATTTT
TRBJ1-6 | . | TRBV10-2 | TRBD1 | CASSDGTDSYNSPLHF | TGCGCCAGCAGTGACGGGACAGACTCCTATAATTCACCCCTCCACTTT
TRBJ2-1 | . | TRBV6-1 | TRBD2 | CASSVDSGGPYNEQFF | TGTGCCAGCAGTGTTGATAGCGGGGGACCCTACAATGAGCAGTTCTTC
TRBJ2-1 | . | TRBV5-4 | TRBD2 | CASSLWRAGNYNEQFF | TGTGCCAGCAGCTTGTGGAGAGCGGGGAACTACAATGAGCAGTTCTTC
TRBJ1-6 | . | TRBV25-1 | . | CASRRSPTDSPLHF | TGTGCCAGCAGGAGGAGCCCGACAGATTCACCCCTCCACTTT
TRBJ1-4 | . | TRBV25-1 | TRBD1 | CASSEYRGQVGEKLFF | TGTGCCAGCAGTGAATATAGAGGACAGGTTGGCGAAAAACTGTTTTTT
TRBJ2-1 | . | TRBV4-1 | . | CASSPGGTYNEQFF | TGCGCCAGCAGCCCAGGTGGAACCTACAATGAGCAGTTCTTC
TRBJ2-3 | . | TRBV12-5 | TRBD1 | CASGDGQGTDTQYF | TGTGCTAGTGGGGACGGACAGGGAACAGATACGCAGTATTTT
TRBJ1-5 | . | TRBV10-2 | . | CASSDDRSNQPQHF | TGCGCCAGCAGTGATGACAGGAGCAATCAGCCCCAGCATTTT
TRBJ2-7 | . | TRBV9 | . | CASSVGQGTYEQYF | TGTGCCAGCAGCGTAGGCCAGGGGACCTACGAGCAGTACTTC
TRBJ2-3 | . | TRBV27 | . | CASRRFVRTDTQYF | TGTGCCAGCAGGAGGTTTGTCCGCACAGATACGCAGTATTTT
TRBJ2-1 | . | TRBV4-1 | . | CASSQVRSGNEQFF | TGCGCCAGCAGCCAAGTTCGTTCGGGCAATGAGCAGTTCTTC
TRBJ2-2 | . | TRBV5-5 | TRBD1 | CASSARGPTGELFF | TGTGCCAGCAGCGCCAGGGGGCCCACCGGGGAGCTGTTTTTT
TRBJ1-1 | . | TRBV29-1 | . | CSALDMNTEAFF | TGCAGCGCCTTAGACATGAACACTGAAGCTTTCTTT
TRBJ2-1 | . | TRBV2 | TRBD2 | CASGGGNEQFF | TGTGCCAGCGGGGGGGGCAATGAGCAGTTCTTC
TRBJ2-7 | . | TRBV14 | . | CASSQNKGWYEQYF | TGTGCCAGCAGCCAAAACAAGGGGTGGTACGAGCAGTACTTC
TRBJ1-2 | . | TRBV7-9 | . | CASSLYSYGDYGYTF | TGTGCCAGCAGCTTATATAGCTACGGGGATTATGGCTACACCTTC
TRBJ2-3 | . | TRBV5-1 | TRBD2 | CASSLNAGGPTDTQYF | TGCGCCAGCAGCTTGAACGCGGGAGGTCCCACAGATACGCAGTATTTT
TRBJ2-5 | . | TRBV9 | . | CASSVVSGLLETQYF | TGTGCCAGCAGCGTAGTTTCAGGGCTTTTGGAGACCCAGTACTTC
TRBJ2-1 | . | TRBV2 | TRBD2 | CASSTKGLAGGQTQLSYNEQFF | TGTGCCAGCAGCACCAAGGGACTAGCGGGAGGCCAGACTCAACTCTCCTACAATGAGCAGTTCTTC
TRBJ2-5 | . | TRBV13 | . | CASSHQGLGRAGGTQYF | TGTGCCAGCAGCCATCAGGGCTTAGGCAGGGCCGGCGGGACCCAGTACTTC
TRBJ1-5 | . | TRBV13 | . | CASSLGRGGGIQPQHF | TGTGCCAGCAGCTTAGGCCGGGGAGGAGGAATTCAGCCCCAGCATTTT
TRBJ2-7 | . | TRBV6-6 | TRBD1 | CASRTVQGSSYEQYF | TGTGCCAGCAGGACCGTACAGGGGAGCTCCTACGAGCAGTACTTC
TRBJ1-4 | once | TRBV5-1 | . | CASSADTWDEKLFF | TGCGCCAGCAGCGCGGACACGTGGGATGAAAAACTGTTTTTT
TRBJ1-2 | many | TRBV20-1 | . | CSASGPAGTIDSYTF | TGCAGTGCTAGTGGGCCGGCGGGTACTATAGACTCATACACCTTC
TRBJ1-1 | . | TRBV6-5 | . | CASTETGPLAEAFF | TGTGCCAGCACCGAGACAGGTCCTCTCGCTGAAGCTTTCTTT
TRBJ2-2 | . | TRBV24-1 | . | CATSDRSTGELFF | TGTGCCACCAGTGACAGGTCCACCGGGGAGCTGTTTTTT
TRBJ2-4 | . | TRBV29-1 | . | CSAHTLYSGKNIQYF | TGCAGCGCCCATACCCTTTATTCAGGCAAAAACATTCAGTACTTC
TRBJ2-1 | . | TRBV10-3 | . | CAISESPSSYNEQFF | TGTGCCATCAGTGAGTCCCCCAGCTCCTACAATGAGCAGTTCTTC
TRBJ2-3 | few | TRBV27 | . | CASSLRVTDTQYF | TGTGCCAGCAGTTTGCGGGTCACAGATACGCAGTATTTT
TRBJ2-7 | . | TRBV5-6 | TRBD2 | CASSLRSSGSKYEQYF | TGTGCCAGCAGCTTGCGGTCCAGCGGGAGTAAGTACGAGCAGTACTTC
TRBJ1-2 | . | TRBV12-3/TRBV12-4 | TRBD1 | CASSSGQEVSYTF | TGTGCCAGCAGTTCTGGACAGGAAGTAAGCTACACCTTC
TRBJ2-3 | . | TRBV28 | TRBD2 | CASRPSGRGADTQYF | TGTGCCAGCAGGCCCAGCGGGAGGGGGGCAGATACGCAGTATTTT
TRBJ1-1 | . | TRBV28 | . | CASSSPPTGSVGAFF | TGTGCCAGCAGTTCGCCCCCTACAGGGTCGGTTGGGGCTTTCTTT
TRBJ1-4 | . | TRBV18 | TRBD1 | CASSPPGQGGEKLFF | TGTGCCAGCTCACCACCCGGACAGGGTGGGGAAAAACTGTTTTTT
TRBJ2-7 | . | TRBV18 | TRBD1 | CASSPGTGSYEQYF | TGTGCCAGCTCACCCGGGACAGGCTCCTACGAGCAGTACTTC
TRBJ2-1 | . | TRBV7-3 | TRBD2 | CASSLASGNNEQFF | TGTGCCAGCAGCTTGGCTAGCGGCAACAATGAGCAGTTCTTC
TRBJ2-1 | few | TRBV27 | TRBD2 | CASSPGTSGDNEQFF | TGTGCCAGCAGTCCCGGGACTAGCGGGGACAATGAGCAGTTCTTC
TRBJ1-2 | . | TRBV7-3 | . | CASSPGGGARGYTF | TGTGCCAGCAGCCCCGGTGGGGGGGCGCGGGGCTACACCTTC
TRBJ1-5 | . | TRBV12-5 | . | CASGFQGAGFQPQHF | TGTGCTAGTGGTTTCCAGGGCGCCGGGTTTCAGCCCCAGCATTTT
TRBJ1-5 | . | TRBV6-1 | . | CASSAENRAINQPQHF | TGTGCCAGCAGTGCGGAGAACAGGGCAATTAATCAGCCCCAGCATTTT
TRBJ1-1 | . | TRBV6-6 | TRBD1 | CASNRGGGMNTEAFF | TGTGCCAGCAACAGGGGGGGTGGGATGAACACTGAAGCTTTCTTT